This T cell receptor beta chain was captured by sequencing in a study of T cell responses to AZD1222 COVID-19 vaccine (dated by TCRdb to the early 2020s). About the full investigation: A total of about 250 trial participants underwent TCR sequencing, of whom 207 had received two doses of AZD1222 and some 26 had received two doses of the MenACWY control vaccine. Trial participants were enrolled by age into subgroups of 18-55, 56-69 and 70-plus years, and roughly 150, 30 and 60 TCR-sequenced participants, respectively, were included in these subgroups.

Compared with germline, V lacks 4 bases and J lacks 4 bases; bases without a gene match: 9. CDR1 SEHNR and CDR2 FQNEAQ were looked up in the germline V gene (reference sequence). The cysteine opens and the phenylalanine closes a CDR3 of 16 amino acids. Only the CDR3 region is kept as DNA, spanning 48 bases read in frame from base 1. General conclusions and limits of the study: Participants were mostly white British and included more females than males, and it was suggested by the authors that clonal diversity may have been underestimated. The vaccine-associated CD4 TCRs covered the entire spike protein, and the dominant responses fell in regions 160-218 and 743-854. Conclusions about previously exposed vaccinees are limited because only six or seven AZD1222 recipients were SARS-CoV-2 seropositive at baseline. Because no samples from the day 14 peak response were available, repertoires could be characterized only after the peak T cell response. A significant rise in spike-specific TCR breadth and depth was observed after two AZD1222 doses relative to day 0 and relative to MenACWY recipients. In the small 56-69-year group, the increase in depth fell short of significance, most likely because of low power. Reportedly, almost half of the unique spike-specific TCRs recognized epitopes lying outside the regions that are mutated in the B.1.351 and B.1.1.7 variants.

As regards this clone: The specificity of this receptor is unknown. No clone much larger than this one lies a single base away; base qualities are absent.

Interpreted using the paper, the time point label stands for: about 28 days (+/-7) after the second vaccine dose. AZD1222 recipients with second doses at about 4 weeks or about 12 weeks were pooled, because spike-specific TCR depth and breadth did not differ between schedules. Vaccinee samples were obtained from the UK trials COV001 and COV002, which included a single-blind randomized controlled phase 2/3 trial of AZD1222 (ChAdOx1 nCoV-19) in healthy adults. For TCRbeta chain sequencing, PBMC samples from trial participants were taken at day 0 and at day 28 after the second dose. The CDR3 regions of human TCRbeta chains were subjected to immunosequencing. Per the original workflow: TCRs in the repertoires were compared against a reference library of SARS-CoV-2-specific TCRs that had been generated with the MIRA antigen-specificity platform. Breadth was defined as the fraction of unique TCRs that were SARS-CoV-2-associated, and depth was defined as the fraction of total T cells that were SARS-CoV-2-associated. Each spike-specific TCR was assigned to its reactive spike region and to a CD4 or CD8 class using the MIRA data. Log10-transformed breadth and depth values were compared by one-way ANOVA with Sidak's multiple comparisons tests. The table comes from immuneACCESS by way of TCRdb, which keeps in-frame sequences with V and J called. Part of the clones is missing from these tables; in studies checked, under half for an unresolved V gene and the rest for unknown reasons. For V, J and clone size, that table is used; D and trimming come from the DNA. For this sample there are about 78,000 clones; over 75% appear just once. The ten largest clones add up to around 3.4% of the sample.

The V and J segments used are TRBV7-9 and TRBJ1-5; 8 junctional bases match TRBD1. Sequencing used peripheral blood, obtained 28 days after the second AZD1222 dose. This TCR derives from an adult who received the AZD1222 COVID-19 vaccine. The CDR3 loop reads CASSSSGTGRNQPQHF. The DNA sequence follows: TGTGCCAGCAGCTCATCCGGGACAGGCCGGAATCAGCCCCAGCATTTT.